The sequence of this T cell receptor beta chain was determined in a study of blood T cells in healthy people across ages (dated by TCRdb to about 2015). Background for the entire study: In model experiments, template switching captured about one uniquely barcoded TCR beta cDNA molecule for every two T cells. To track age-related changes in TCR beta repertoire diversity, the study relied on deep sequencing normalized with unique cDNA molecular identifiers. The donors were divided into four age groups: young (average approximately 17 years), middle-aged (around 41), aged (under 70) and long-lived (roughly 88). For two donors (one aged 18 to 30 and one aged 80 or older), the study analyzed two additional independent replicas of 1 million unique cDNA reads from the same blood draw.

Systemically healthy Caucasian individuals from Russia, approximately 39 in total and aged roughly 6 to 100 years, were included as donors. Each donor gave approximately 9.4 milliliters of peripheral blood, drawn into EDTA-treated Vacutainer tubes. PBMCs were isolated by Ficoll-Paque density-gradient centrifugation, with at least 6 million obtained per sample. Trizol reagent was used to extract total RNA from PBMCs, with at least 6 micrograms per sample. For every donor, flow cytometry on a PBMC aliquot measured the percentage of naive CD45RAhigh/CD27high T cells. In its sample, this clonotype was seen many times. Its cognate antigen has yet to be identified. Qualities for individual bases were not recorded, and no much larger clone is one base off. The study at large found these results: Estimates of total diversity based on one million sequenced T cells were considered lower bounds and underestimates. Observed TCR beta diversity per million T cells fell roughly linearly with age, and a significant reduction was already apparent by age about 43. Because profiling used bulk unsorted PBMCs, naive and antigen-experienced compartments could not be compared conclusively. A strong correlation was found between observed TCR beta diversity and the percentage of naive T cells measured by flow cytometry. The CMV infection status of donors was not known, potentially confounding age-related changes in expanded clonotypes. The long-lived group showed more naive CD4+ T cells, fewer expanded clones and increased TCR diversity than the aged group, suggesting age selection.

Library generation was performed with 5' RACE. The listed sequencing device is Illumina HiSeq 2500. A second PCR of 7 to 11 cycles was performed with a sample-barcoded 5' primer and a J-beta primer mix. Each TCR beta cDNA molecule received a unique molecular identifier from a template-switch 5' adaptor carrying 12 random nucleotides. Each sample yielded at least 2.5 million CDR3-containing paired-end reads. First-strand cDNA synthesis was performed from all RNA using the Mint cDNA synthesis kit, with priming by a TRBC-specific oligonucleotide. Following uracil-DNA glycosylase treatment, all cDNA underwent a first 18-cycle PCR with the universal primers M1SS and BC2_uni_R. In the source study's methods: Each sample was normalized by randomly selecting 1 million high-quality reads, each carrying a distinct molecular identifier. Instead of being binned into consensus sequences, reads with shared molecular identifiers were discarded. MiTCR, set to a Q25 quality threshold and the strictest error-elimination algorithm, was used for CDR3 identification, clonotype clustering and error correction. A nonparametric unseen species model using Euler transformation provided a lower-bound estimate of total TCR beta diversity. In TCRdb, the public reads were trimmed at Q25 with fastp and aligned with MiXCR, with productive beta chains retained. Identical CDR3 proteins give one entry, which carries the most common genes and DNA. V and J calls and clone size were set by TCRdb, not the authors. In this sample the table shows 750,000 to 950,000 distinct CDR3 sequences, about 27% of which occur a single time. The leading ten clones occupy roughly 10% of the sample.

Unmatched junction bases come to 5, with V trimmed by 4 bases and J by 6 bases. The CDR3 starts with the cysteine, ends with the phenylalanine, and has 14 residues. CDR3 DNA is the only sequence kept; it has 42 bases, read in frame from the first base. CDR1 and CDR2, looked up from the germline V gene, are SGHRS and YFSETQ. The sample also formed part of further work on T cells of mothers and their children. Drawing on the second study: Donors were nine systemically healthy Caucasian individuals: three mothers and their six children. cDNA synthesis used all of the extracted RNA, with about 1.5 ug of RNA in each 15 ul reaction. In the second PCR, sample barcodes and 2-4 random nucleotides were introduced via the M1S primer. Over 8 million TCR beta CDR3 reads were obtained for each mother, and around 3 million reads were obtained for each child. In both related and unrelated pairs, thymic selection shapes the output of TCR recombination in a similar way, with inherited differences having only a minor effect. Normalized repertoire overlap was always found to be slightly, but never significantly, higher in related mother-child pairs than in unrelated mother-child pairs. No persistent microchimeric T cell clones were detected, at a sensitivity of roughly 100 clones per million clonotypes. Deep NGS was used in the study to compare the TCR beta repertoires of mothers and children and to look for features that separate related mother-child pairs from unrelated individuals. The mean age was roughly 36 +/- 4 years for the mothers and 11 +/- 4 years for the children. After adapter ligation with NEBNext reagents, the libraries were sequenced on Illumina HiSeq 2000 with 100+100 nt paired-end reads. Mother and child libraries were prepared a month apart and sequenced in separate runs to prevent cross-contamination. Each donor had between roughly 450,000 and 2,100,000 distinct TCR beta clonotypes identified. Naive TCR beta clonotypes were estimated from low-frequency clonotypes matched to each donor's FACS-determined naive share, without sorting.

The specimen sequenced was blood. This clonotype originated in a woman in her 40s in good health. Recombination connected TRBV5-1 to TRBJ2-1; 9 middle bases align to TRBD2. The CDR3 sequence is CASSGGGAGNEQFF. The nucleotides read TGCGCCAGCAGCGGCGGGGGGGCGGGCAATGAGCAGTTCTTC.